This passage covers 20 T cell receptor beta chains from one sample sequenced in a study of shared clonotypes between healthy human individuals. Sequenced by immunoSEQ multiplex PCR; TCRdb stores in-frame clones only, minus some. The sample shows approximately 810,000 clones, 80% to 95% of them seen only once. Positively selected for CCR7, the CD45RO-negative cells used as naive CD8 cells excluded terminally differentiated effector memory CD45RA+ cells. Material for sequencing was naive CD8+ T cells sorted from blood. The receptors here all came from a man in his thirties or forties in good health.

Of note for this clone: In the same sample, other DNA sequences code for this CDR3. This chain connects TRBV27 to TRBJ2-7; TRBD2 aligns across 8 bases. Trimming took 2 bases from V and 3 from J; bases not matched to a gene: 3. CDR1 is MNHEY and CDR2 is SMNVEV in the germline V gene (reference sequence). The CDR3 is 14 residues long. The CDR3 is CASSLSGGFYEQYF. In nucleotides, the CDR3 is TGTGCCAGCAGTTTAAGCGGGGGCTTCTACGAGCAGTACTTC.

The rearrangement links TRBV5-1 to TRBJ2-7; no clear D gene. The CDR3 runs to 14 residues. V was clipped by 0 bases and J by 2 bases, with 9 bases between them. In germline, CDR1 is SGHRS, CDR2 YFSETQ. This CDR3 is CASSLVSYPYEQYF. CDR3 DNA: TGCGCCAGCAGCTTGGTTTCCTACCCCTACGAGCAGTACTTC. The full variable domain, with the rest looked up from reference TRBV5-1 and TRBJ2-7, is KAGVTQTPRYLIKTRGQQVTLSCSPISGHRSVSWYQQTPGQGLQFLFEYFSETQRNKGNFPGRFSGRQFSNSRSEMNVSTLELGDSALYLCASSLVSYPYEQYFGPGTRLTVT.

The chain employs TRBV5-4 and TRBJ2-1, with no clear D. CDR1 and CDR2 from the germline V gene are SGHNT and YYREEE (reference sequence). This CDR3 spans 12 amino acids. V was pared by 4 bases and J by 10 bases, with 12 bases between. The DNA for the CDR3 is TGTGCCAGCAGCCCAACTGGTCGGGAGCAGTTCTTC. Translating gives CASSPTGREQFF.

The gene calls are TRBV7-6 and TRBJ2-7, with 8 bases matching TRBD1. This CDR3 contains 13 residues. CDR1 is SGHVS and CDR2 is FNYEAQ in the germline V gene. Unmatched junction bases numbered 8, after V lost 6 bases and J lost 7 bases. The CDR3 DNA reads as TGTGCCAGCAGACCACCGGACAGGGAAGAGCAGTACTTC. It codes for CASRPPDREEQYF.

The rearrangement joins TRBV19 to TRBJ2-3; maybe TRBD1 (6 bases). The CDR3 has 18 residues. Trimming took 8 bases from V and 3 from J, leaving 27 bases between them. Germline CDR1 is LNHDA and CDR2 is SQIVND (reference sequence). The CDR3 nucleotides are TGTGCCAGTGGAAACCTACCTTCGGCCGGGACACGTACAGATACGCAGTATTTT. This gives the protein CASGNLPSAGTRTDTQYF.

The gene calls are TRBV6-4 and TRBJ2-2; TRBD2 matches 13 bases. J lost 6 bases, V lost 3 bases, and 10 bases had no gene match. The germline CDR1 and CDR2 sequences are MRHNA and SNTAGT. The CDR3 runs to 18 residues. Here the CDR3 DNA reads TGTGCCAGCAGTGAAGACTCCGGACTAGCGGGAGAGTCCGGGGAGCTGTTTTTT. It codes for CASSEDSGLAGESGELFF.

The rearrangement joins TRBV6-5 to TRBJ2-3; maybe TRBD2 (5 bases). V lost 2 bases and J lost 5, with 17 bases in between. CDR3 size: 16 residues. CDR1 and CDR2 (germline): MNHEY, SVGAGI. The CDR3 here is CASSYAPGSLQDTQYF. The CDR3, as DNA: TGTGCCAGCAGTTACGCCCCGGGATCCTTGCAAGATACGCAGTATTTT.

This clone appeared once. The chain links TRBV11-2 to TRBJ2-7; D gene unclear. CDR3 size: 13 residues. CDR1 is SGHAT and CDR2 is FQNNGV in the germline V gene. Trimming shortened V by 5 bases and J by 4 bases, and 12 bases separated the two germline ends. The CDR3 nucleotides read TGTGCCAGCAGCCAATATTCTGATTACGAGCAGTACTTC. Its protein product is CASSQYSDYEQYF.

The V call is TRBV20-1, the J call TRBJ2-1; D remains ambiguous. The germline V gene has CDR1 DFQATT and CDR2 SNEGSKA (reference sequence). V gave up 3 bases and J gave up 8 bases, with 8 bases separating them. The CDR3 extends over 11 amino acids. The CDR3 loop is CSARRGYEQFF. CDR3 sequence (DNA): TGCAGTGCTAGGAGAGGCTATGAGCAGTTCTTC.

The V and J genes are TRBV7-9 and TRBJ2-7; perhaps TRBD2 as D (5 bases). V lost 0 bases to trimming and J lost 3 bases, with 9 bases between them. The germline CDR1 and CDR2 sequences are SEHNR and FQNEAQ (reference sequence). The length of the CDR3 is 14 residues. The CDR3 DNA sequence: TGTGCCAGCAGCTTAGCGAGCGGAAACTACGAGCAGTACTTC. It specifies CASSLASGNYEQYF.

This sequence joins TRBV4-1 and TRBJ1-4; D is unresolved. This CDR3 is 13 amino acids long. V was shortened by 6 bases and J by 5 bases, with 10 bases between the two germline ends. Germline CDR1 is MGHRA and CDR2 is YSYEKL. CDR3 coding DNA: TGCGCCAGCAGTAGACACCCCAATGAAAAACTGTTTTTT. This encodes CASSRHPNEKLFF.

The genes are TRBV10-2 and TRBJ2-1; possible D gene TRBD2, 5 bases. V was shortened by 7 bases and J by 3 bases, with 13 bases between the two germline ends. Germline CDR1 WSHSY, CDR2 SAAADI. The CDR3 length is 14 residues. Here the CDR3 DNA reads TGCGCCAGCATTAAAGAGGGCGACTACAATGAGCAGTTCTTC. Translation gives CASIKEGDYNEQFF.

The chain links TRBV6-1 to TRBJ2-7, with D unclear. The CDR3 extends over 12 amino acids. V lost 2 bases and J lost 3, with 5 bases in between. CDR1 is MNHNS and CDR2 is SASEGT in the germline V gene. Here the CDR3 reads CASSEYSYEQYF. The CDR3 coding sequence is TGTGCCAGCAGTGAATACAGCTACGAGCAGTACTTC.

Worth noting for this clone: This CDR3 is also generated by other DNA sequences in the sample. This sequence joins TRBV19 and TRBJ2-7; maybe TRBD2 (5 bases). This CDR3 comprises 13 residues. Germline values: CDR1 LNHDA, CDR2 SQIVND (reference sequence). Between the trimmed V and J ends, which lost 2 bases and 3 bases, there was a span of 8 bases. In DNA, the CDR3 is TGTGCCAGTAGTATAAGGGCGGGCTACGAGCAGTACTTC. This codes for CASSIRAGYEQYF.

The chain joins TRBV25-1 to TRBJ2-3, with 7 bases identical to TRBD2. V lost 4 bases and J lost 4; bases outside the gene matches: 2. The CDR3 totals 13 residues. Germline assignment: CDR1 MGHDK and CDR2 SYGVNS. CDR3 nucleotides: TGTGCCAGCAGTGGGGGACTATCAGATACGCAGTATTTT. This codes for CASSGGLSDTQYF.

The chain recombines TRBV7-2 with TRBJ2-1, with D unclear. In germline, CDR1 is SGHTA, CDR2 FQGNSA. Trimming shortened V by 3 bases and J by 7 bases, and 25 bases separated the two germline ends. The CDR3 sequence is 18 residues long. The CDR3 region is CASSLKFETGLGRNEQFF. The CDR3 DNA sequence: TGTGCCAGCAGCTTGAAGTTCGAGACTGGTCTGGGCAGGAATGAGCAGTTCTTC.

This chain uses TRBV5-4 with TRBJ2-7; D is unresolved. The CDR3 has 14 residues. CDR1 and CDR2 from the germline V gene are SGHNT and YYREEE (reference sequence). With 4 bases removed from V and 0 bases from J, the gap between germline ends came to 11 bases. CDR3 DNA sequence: TGTGCCAGCAGCATTTTAGTGAACTCCTACGAGCAGTACTTC. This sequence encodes CASSILVNSYEQYF.

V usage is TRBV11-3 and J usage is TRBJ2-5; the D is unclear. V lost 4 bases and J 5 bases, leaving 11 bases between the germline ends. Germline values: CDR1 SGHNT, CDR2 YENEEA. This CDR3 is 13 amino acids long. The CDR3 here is CASSSNGWETQYF. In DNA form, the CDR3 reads TGTGCCAGCAGCTCGAACGGCTGGGAGACCCAGTACTTC.

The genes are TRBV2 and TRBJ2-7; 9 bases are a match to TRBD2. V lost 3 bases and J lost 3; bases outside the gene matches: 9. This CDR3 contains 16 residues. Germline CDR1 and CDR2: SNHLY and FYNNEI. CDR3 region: CASSDGGAGGIYEQYF. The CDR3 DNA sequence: TGTGCCAGCAGTGACGGTGGGGCGGGAGGGATCTACGAGCAGTACTTC.

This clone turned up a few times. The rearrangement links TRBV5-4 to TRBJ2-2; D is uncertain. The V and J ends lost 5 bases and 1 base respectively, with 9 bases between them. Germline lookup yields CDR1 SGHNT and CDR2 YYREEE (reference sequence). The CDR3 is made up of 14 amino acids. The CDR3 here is CASSAARNTGELFF. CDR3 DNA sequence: TGTGCCAGCAGTGCCGCGCGGAACACCGGGGAGCTGTTTTTT.